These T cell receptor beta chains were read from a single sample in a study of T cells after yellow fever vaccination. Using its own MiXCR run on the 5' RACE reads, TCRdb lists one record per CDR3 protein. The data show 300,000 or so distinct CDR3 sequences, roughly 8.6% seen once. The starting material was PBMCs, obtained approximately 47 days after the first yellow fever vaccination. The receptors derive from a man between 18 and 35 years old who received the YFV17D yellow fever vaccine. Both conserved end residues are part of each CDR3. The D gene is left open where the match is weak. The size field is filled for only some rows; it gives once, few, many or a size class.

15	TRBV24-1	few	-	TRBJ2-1	CATSATGRTSDEQFF	TGTGCCACCAGTGCCACGGGACGGACTTCGGATGAGCAGTTCTTC
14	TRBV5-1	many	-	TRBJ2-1	CASSLGDLHNEQFF	TGCGCCAGCAGCTTGGGGGACCTCCACAATGAGCAGTTCTTC
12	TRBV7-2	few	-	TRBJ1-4	CASSQPNEKLFF	TGTGCCAGCAGCCAACCCAATGAAAAACTGTTTTTT
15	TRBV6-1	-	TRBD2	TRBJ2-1	CASSQSSGGRAEQFF	TGTGCCAGCAGTCAATCTAGCGGGGGAAGGGCTGAGCAGTTCTTC
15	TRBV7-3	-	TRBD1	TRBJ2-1	CASSSTGAAYNEQFF	TGTGCCAGCAGCTCAACAGGGGCGGCTTACAATGAGCAGTTCTTC
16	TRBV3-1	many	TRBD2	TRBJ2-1	CASSHRLAGGINEQFF	TGTGCCAGCAGCCATCGACTAGCGGGGGGCATCAATGAGCAGTTCTTC
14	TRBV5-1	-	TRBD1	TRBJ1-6	CASSMDREGSPLHF	TGCGCCAGCAGCATGGACAGGGAAGGTTCACCCCTCCACTTT
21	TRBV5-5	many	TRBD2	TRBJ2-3	CASSLSVVLGRGGRVTDTQYF	TGTGCCAGCAGCTTGTCAGTGGTGCTTGGGCGGGGGGGCCGGGTCACAGATACGCAGTATTTT
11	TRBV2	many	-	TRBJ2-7	CASSEASEQYF	TGTGCCAGCAGTGAGGCCAGCGAGCAGTACTTC
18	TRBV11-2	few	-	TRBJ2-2	CASSHPLGGGTNTGELFF	TGTGCCAGCAGCCACCCCTTGGGCGGGGGCACGAACACCGGGGAGCTGTTTTTT
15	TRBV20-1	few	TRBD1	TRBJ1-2	CSARDRRQGTYGYTF	TGCAGTGCTAGAGATCGCCGACAGGGAACCTATGGCTACACCTTC
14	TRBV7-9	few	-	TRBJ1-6	CASSLDGRNSPLHF	TGTGCCAGCAGCTTAGATGGCCGTAATTCACCCCTCCACTTT
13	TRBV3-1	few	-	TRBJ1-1	CASSPDGGMGAFF	TGTGCCAGCAGCCCAGACGGGGGGATGGGAGCTTTCTTT
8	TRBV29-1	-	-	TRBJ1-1	CSVTEAFF	TGCAGCGTTACTGAAGCTTTCTTT
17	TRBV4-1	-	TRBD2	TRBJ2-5	CASSQLEGLAGQETQYF	TGCGCCAGCAGCCAACTCGAGGGACTAGCGGGGCAAGAGACCCAGTACTTC
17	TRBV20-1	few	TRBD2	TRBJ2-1	CSASRLAGALNYNEQFF	TGCAGTGCTAGTCGGCTAGCGGGGGCCCTTAATTACAATGAGCAGTTCTTC
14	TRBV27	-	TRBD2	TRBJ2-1	CASSFAGGPTEQFF	TGTGCCAGCAGTTTCGCGGGGGGGCCTACTGAGCAGTTCTTC
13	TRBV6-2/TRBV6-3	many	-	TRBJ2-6	CASSASGANVLTF	TGTGCCAGCAGTGCCTCTGGGGCCAACGTCCTGACTTTC
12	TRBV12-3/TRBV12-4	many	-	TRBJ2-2	CASSFDTGELFF	TGTGCCAGCAGTTTTGACACCGGGGAGCTGTTTTTT
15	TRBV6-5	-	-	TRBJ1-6	CASSYGSGGNSPLHF	TGTGCCAGCAGTTACGGATCGGGGGGTAATTCACCCCTCCACTTT
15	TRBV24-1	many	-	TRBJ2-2	CATSDTRVLSGELFF	TGTGCCACCAGTGATACCAGGGTTTTGTCCGGGGAGCTGTTTTTT
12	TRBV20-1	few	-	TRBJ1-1	CSARKGRTEAFF	TGCAGTGCTAGGAAGGGGCGAACTGAAGCTTTCTTT
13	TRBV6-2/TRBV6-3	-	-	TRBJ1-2	CASRATILRSYTF	TGTGCCAGCAGAGCCACGATCCTTCGTAGCTACACCTTC
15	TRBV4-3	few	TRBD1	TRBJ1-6	CASSQGRQGARALHF	TGCGCCAGCAGCCAAGGACGACAGGGGGCTCGGGCCCTCCACTTT
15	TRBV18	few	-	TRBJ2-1	CASSPMAGGYNEQFF	TGTGCCAGCTCACCTATGGCCGGCGGCTACAATGAGCAGTTCTTC
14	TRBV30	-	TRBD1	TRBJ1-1	CAWNGGQGGTEAFF	TGTGCCTGGAACGGGGGACAGGGAGGAACTGAAGCTTTCTTT
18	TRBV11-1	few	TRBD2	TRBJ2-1	CASSLGRWTSGVRYEQFF	TGTGCCAGCAGCTTAGGTCGCTGGACTAGCGGGGTACGGTATGAGCAGTTCTTC
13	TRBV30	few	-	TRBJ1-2	CAWSLGRGYGYTF	TGTGCCTGGAGCCTTGGGCGAGGCTATGGCTACACCTTC
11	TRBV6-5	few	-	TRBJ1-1	CASREKGEAFF	TGTGCCAGCAGGGAAAAGGGTGAAGCTTTCTTT
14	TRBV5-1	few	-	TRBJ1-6	CASSSGAANSPLHF	TGCGCCAGCAGCTCAGGGGCTGCTAATTCACCCCTCCACTTT
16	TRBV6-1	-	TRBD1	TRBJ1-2	CASRPPGQGLNYGYTF	TGTGCCAGCAGACCGCCGGGACAGGGCCTTAACTATGGCTACACCTTC
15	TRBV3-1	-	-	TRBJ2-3	CASSRGRSSTDTQYF	TGTGCCAGCAGCCGCGGACGGTCTAGCACAGATACGCAGTATTTT
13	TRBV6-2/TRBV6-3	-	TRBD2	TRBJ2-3	CASRLAAGDTQYF	TGTGCCAGCAGACTAGCGGCCGGAGATACGCAGTATTTT
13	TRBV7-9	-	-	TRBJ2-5	CASSLGQPETQYF	TGTGCCAGCAGCTTAGGACAGCCTGAGACCCAGTACTTC
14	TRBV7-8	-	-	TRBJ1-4	CASSLTQINEKLFF	TGTGCCAGCAGCTTAACCCAGATTAATGAAAAACTGTTTTTT
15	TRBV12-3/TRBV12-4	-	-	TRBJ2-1	CASSALPSSYNEQFF	TGTGCCAGCAGTGCACTACCCAGCTCCTACAATGAGCAGTTCTTC
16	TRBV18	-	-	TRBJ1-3	CASSPSGGRLGNTIYF	TGTGCCAGCTCACCCTCCGGCGGGAGACTTGGAAACACCATATATTTT
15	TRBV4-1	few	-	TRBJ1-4	CASSQKYLDPEKLFF	TGCGCCAGCAGCCAAAAATACCTCGACCCGGAAAAACTGTTTTTT
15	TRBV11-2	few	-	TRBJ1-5	CASSGTLGPNQPQHF	TGTGCCAGCAGCGGGACACTGGGGCCCAATCAGCCCCAGCATTTT
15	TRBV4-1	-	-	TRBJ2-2	CASSQETALPGELFF	TGCGCCAGCAGCCAAGAGACGGCGCTACCCGGGGAGCTGTTTTTT
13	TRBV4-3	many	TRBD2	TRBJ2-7	CASSPSGGDEQYF	TGCGCCAGCAGCCCTAGCGGGGGGGACGAGCAGTACTTC
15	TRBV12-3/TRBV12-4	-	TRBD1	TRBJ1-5	CASTLRGRGHQPQHF	TGTGCCAGCACCCTCAGGGGCAGGGGGCATCAGCCCCAGCATTTT
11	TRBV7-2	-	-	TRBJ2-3	CASAPRGTQYF	TGTGCCAGCGCACCGAGGGGTACGCAGTATTTT
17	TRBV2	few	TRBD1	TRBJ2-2	CASKTVQSRTGPGELFF	TGTGCCAGCAAAACAGTACAGTCGCGGACAGGCCCCGGGGAGCTGTTTTTT
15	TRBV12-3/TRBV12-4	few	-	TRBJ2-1	CASLLGPVTYNEQFF	TGTGCCAGCCTTTTGGGTCCGGTTACCTACAATGAGCAGTTCTTC
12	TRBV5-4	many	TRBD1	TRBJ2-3	CASSLDDRGLYF	TGTGCCAGCAGCTTGGACGACAGGGGGCTATATTTT
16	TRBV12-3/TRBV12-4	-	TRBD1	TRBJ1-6	CASSSLSTGGNSPLHF	TGTGCCAGCAGTTCCCTCTCCACAGGGGGAAATTCACCCCTCCACTTT
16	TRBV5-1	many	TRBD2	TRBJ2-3	CASSLAPGTREDTQYF	TGCGCCAGCAGCTTGGCCCCCGGGACTAGAGAAGATACGCAGTATTTT
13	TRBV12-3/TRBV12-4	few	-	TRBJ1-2	CATGTPIWSGYTF	TGTGCCACCGGGACACCCATCTGGAGCGGCTACACCTTC
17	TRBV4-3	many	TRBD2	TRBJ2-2	CASSQESGGLLGGELFF	TGCGCCAGCAGCCAAGAATCGGGGGGGCTTTTGGGCGGGGAGCTGTTTTTT
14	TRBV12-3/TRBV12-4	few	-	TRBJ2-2	CASSLSGVTGELFF	TGTGCCAGCAGTTTATCGGGGGTTACCGGGGAGCTGTTTTTT
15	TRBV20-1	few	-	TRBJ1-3	CSARGGQGSGNTIYF	TGCAGTGCTAGAGGGGGGCAGGGCTCTGGAAACACCATATATTTT
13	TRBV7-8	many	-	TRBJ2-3	CASSLAPPGTQYF	TGTGCCAGCAGCTTAGCCCCCCCCGGTACGCAGTATTTT
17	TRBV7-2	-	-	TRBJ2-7	CASSLSPWVRGYYEQYF	TGTGCCAGCAGCTTAAGTCCTTGGGTGCGAGGCTACTACGAGCAGTACTTC
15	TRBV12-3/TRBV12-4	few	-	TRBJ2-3	CASSFSRSKDPTQYF	TGTGCCAGCAGTTTTTCCCGGTCCAAAGACCCTACGCAGTATTTT
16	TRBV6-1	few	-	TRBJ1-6	CASSLWEGPPGSPLHF	TGTGCCAGCAGCCTTTGGGAAGGACCTCCTGGGTCACCCCTCCACTTT
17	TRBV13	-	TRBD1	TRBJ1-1	CASSPSPGTEINTEAFF	TGTGCCAGCAGCCCCAGTCCTGGGACAGAAATTAACACTGAAGCTTTCTTT
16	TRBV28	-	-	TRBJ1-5	CASTGDGISSHQPHHF	TGTGCCAGCACTGGTGACGGGATTTCGAGCCATCAGCCCCATCATTTT
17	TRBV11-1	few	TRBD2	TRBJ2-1	CASSLAPGLAGVNEQFF	TGTGCCAGCAGCTTAGCGCCCGGACTAGCGGGGGTCAATGAGCAGTTCTTC
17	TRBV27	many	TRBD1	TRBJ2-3	CASSSPPTGGITDTQYF	TGTGCCAGCAGTTCCCCCCCGACAGGGGGAATCACAGATACGCAGTATTTT